The source of this T cell receptor (beta chain) is a study of PD-1 blockade in classical Hodgkin lymphoma. Study observations and caveats: Exclusion was the outcome for patients who began nivolumab under 1 year after ASCT. Complete responders had baseline diversity similar to newly diagnosed patients. CD4+ TCR diversity climbed significantly by C4D1, unlike CD8+ TCR diversity.

A remark on this clone: The antigen is not known.

Following autologous stem cell transplantation, relapse occurred in every patient, and exposure to brentuximab vedotin varied. The repertoire was sequenced with immunoSEQ multiplex PCR; TCRdb's copy has only in-frame clones and lacks some. The data contain fewer than 15,000 clones, roughly 80% of them singletons. Germline CDR1 is MNHNS and CDR2 is SASEGT. Unmatched junction bases numbered 1, after V lost 4 bases and J lost 4 bases. The length of the CDR3 is 12 residues. The chain couples TRBV6-1 to TRBJ2-7; 7 nucleotides agree with TRBD1. The clonotype comes from a human donor with classical Hodgkin lymphoma. Here the sequenced sample was peripheral blood mononuclear cells (PBMCs), taken at baseline. The CDR3 region is CASSARGYEQYF. The CDR3 DNA sequence: TGTGCCAGCAGTGCCAGGGGGTACGAGCAGTACTTC.